The next 4 T cell receptor beta chains were all read from a single sample in a study of T-cell reconstitution after alpha-beta-depleted transplantation in children. TCRbeta library construction was performed incorporating unique molecular identifiers. MiXCR was run by TCRdb on the PCR reads, yielding one entry per CDR3 protein. The data contain several thousand distinct CDR3 sequences, 4% to 5.5% of them singletons. The input for sequencing was PBMCs, mostly from graft donor cells, taken 180 days after TCRalphabeta/CD19-depleted stem cell transplant. The origin of the receptors is a child less than two years old who had a stem cell transplant for acute myeloid leukemia, so the T cells may come from the graft donor.

By its share, this clonotype is medium-sized (0.01 to 0.1%). J is TRBJ2-7 and V is TRBV29-1, with unresolved D. Germline CDR1 is SQVTM and CDR2 is ANQGSEA. V was cut by 1 base and J by 3 bases, with 7 bases left in between. This CDR3 is built from 12 residues. The DNA for the CDR3 is TGCAGCGTTGAAGCCAATATCTACGAGCAGTACTTC. Its translation: CSVEANIYEQYF.

This clonotype was recorded at least ten times. The V and J genes are TRBV7-9 and TRBJ2-5; 9 bases match TRBD2. The J segment lost 6 bases and the V segment lost 1 base, leaving 9 bases of the junction unmatched. The germline V gene has CDR1 SEHNR and CDR2 FQNEAQ (reference sequence). This CDR3 spans 16 amino acids. The CDR3 DNA sequence: TGTGCCAGCAGCTTAGGGGCTAGCGGGATACGGAAGACCCAGTACTTC. Protein: CASSLGASGIRKTQYF. Combining the CDR3 with reference TRBV7-9 and TRBJ2-5 gives the whole variable domain DTGVSQNPRHKITKRGQNVTFRCDPISEHNRLYWYRQTLGQGPEFLTYFQNEAQLEKSRLLSDRFSAERPKGSFSTLEIQRTEQGDSAMYLCASSLGASGIRKTQYFGPGTRLLVL.

In this sample, this clonotype turned up many times. The chain combines TRBV27 with TRBJ1-1, with D unresolved. From germline, CDR1 is MNHEY and CDR2 SMNVEV (reference sequence). There are 14 residues in the CDR3. V lost 2 bases and J 0 bases, leaving 7 bases between the germline ends. DNA for the CDR3: TGTGCCAGCAGTTTACGGTGGATGAACACTGAAGCTTTCTTT. Translated, it gives CASSLRWMNTEAFF.

This clonotype has at least ten counts. The J gene is TRBJ2-7, the V gene TRBV28; 8 bases fit TRBD1. Germline values: CDR1 MDHEN, CDR2 SYDVKM. This CDR3 contains 13 residues. J was trimmed by 6 bases and V by 7 bases; bases with no gene match: 8. The CDR3 sequence: CASKSPGGAEQYF. CDR3 DNA: TGTGCCAGCAAATCCCCAGGGGGCGCCGAGCAGTACTTC.